These T cell receptor beta chains were read from a single sample in a study of blood T cells in healthy people across ages. Using its own MiXCR run on the 5' RACE reads, TCRdb lists one record per CDR3 protein. The sample consists of about 600,000 distinct CDR3 sequences, around 50% of them appearing once. Source material: blood. The source is a man older than 75 in good health. The CDR3 runs from the conserved cysteine through the conserved F or W. The order of the fields is J gene, clone size, V gene, D gene, CDR3 DNA, CDR3 protein. D genes are given only for firm matches. Size is stated for part of the rows, as once, few or many counts, or as a class when the clone is expanded.

J: TRBJ1-2
size: NA
V: TRBV28
D: NA
DNA: TGTGCCAGCAGTGAGCCGAGTCTCGCCAATGGCTACACCTTC
CDR3: CASSEPSLANGYTF

J: TRBJ2-1
size: NA
V: TRBV7-6
D: TRBD2
DNA: TGTGCCAGCAGCTCCCCGGGACTAGCGGGAGTTCGGTACAATGAGCAGTTCTTC
CDR3: CASSSPGLAGVRYNEQFF

J: TRBJ2-7
size: many
V: TRBV28
D: NA
DNA: TGTGCCAGCAGTTTTGCAGGGATGCGGTCCGAGCAGTACTTC
CDR3: CASSFAGMRSEQYF

J: TRBJ2-3
size: NA
V: TRBV7-8
D: NA
DNA: TGTGCCAGCAGCTTAGCGGAGGGACAAGGGCAGTATTTT
CDR3: CASSLAEGQGQYF

J: TRBJ1-4
size: NA
V: TRBV4-3
D: NA
DNA: TGCGCCAGCAGCCAAGATGGGGCGGGCGGCAATGAAAAACTGTTTTTT
CDR3: CASSQDGAGGNEKLFF

J: TRBJ1-6
size: few
V: TRBV20-1
D: NA
DNA: TGCAGTGGGGATTCACCCCTCCACTTT
CDR3: CSGDSPLHF

J: TRBJ2-5
size: NA
V: TRBV3-1
D: NA
DNA: TGTGCCAGCAGCCAAGATCTAAGCGGGGAGACCCAGTACTTC
CDR3: CASSQDLSGETQYF

J: TRBJ1-5
size: NA
V: TRBV15
D: NA
DNA: TGTGCCACCAGCAGAGACAGAAACAATCAGCCCCAGCATTTT
CDR3: CATSRDRNNQPQHF

J: TRBJ2-7
size: few
V: TRBV13
D: NA
DNA: TGTGCCAGTGGCCTGGGGGCGGGGGTAGGCGAGCAGTACTTC
CDR3: CASGLGAGVGEQYF

J: TRBJ2-7
size: NA
V: TRBV29-1
D: TRBD1
DNA: TGCAGCGTCGGGACAGGGGACTCCTACGAGCAGTACTTC
CDR3: CSVGTGDSYEQYF

J: TRBJ2-7
size: many
V: TRBV6-5
D: NA
DNA: TGTGCCACCCGAGTACCTCTTACGTGGGAGCAGTACTTC
CDR3: CATRVPLTWEQYF

J: TRBJ2-7
size: NA
V: TRBV3-1
D: NA
DNA: TGTGCCAGCAGCCAATTAGGACCCTACGAGCAGTACTTC
CDR3: CASSQLGPYEQYF

J: TRBJ2-1
size: NA
V: TRBV5-1
D: TRBD2
DNA: TGCGCCAGCAGCTCAGAAGGGACTAGCGGCGACAATGAGCAGTTCTTC
CDR3: CASSSEGTSGDNEQFF

J: TRBJ2-2
size: NA
V: TRBV29-1
D: TRBD1
DNA: TGCAGCGTCATTAGACAGGGAAACACCGGGGAGCTGTTTTTT
CDR3: CSVIRQGNTGELFF

J: TRBJ2-3
size: few
V: TRBV6-2/TRBV6-3
D: NA
DNA: TGTGCCAGCAGTTCACCATTCGGGACATCCACAGATACGCAGTATTTT
CDR3: CASSSPFGTSTDTQYF

J: TRBJ2-7
size: NA
V: TRBV13
D: TRBD2
DNA: TGTGCCAGCAGCGAATTGGGGGAGGGGCCCTACGAGCAGTACTTC
CDR3: CASSELGEGPYEQYF

J: TRBJ2-7
size: NA
V: TRBV7-2
D: TRBD2
DNA: TGTGCCAGCAGCCCCCAGGGACTAGCGGGGTCCCCCTACGAGCAGTACTTC
CDR3: CASSPQGLAGSPYEQYF

J: TRBJ1-2
size: NA
V: TRBV20-1
D: TRBD1
DNA: TGCAGTGCGCCGGAACTCTCGGGACAGACGGGAGGCTACACCTTC
CDR3: CSAPELSGQTGGYTF

J: TRBJ1-5
size: NA
V: TRBV9
D: NA
DNA: TGTGCCAGCAGCGGAGGGGACACCAATCAGCCCCAGCATTTT
CDR3: CASSGGDTNQPQHF

J: TRBJ2-2
size: NA
V: TRBV20-1
D: NA
DNA: TGCAGTGCTAGATGGCAGTCCACCGGGGAGCTGTTTTTT
CDR3: CSARWQSTGELFF

J: TRBJ2-5
size: few
V: TRBV7-8
D: NA
DNA: TGTGCCAGCAGCTTAGCGGGTGGGATCCAGGAGACCCAGTACTTC
CDR3: CASSLAGGIQETQYF

J: TRBJ2-3
size: NA
V: TRBV10-2
D: TRBD1
DNA: TGCGCCAGCAGTGGTGGACAGGGGCCAGATACGCAGTATTTT
CDR3: CASSGGQGPDTQYF

J: TRBJ1-5
size: many
V: TRBV6-6
D: NA
DNA: TGTGCCAGCAGTTATGGGGGGATTAATCAGCCCCAGCATTTT
CDR3: CASSYGGINQPQHF

J: TRBJ2-1
size: few
V: TRBV20-1
D: TRBD2
DNA: TGCAGTGCTTCAAGTTGGGGACTAGCGGCATACAATGAGCAGTTCTTC
CDR3: CSASSWGLAAYNEQFF

J: TRBJ2-4
size: NA
V: TRBV5-1
D: NA
DNA: TGCGCCAGCAGCTTGGGGGGACGGAAAAACATTCAGTACTTC
CDR3: CASSLGGRKNIQYF

J: TRBJ2-1
size: NA
V: TRBV4-3
D: TRBD2
DNA: TGCGCCAGCAGCGCTCGACTAGCGGGCCTCAGAAGCTCCTACAATGAGCAGTTCTTC
CDR3: CASSARLAGLRSSYNEQFF

J: TRBJ2-1
size: NA
V: TRBV25-1
D: TRBD1
DNA: TGTGCCAGCAGTGAATATAAGGGGGCAAATGAGCAGTTCTTC
CDR3: CASSEYKGANEQFF

J: TRBJ2-5
size: NA
V: TRBV20-1
D: TRBD2
DNA: TGCAGTGCCAACCCACTTGCGGGAGTAGGAGAGACCCAGTACTTC
CDR3: CSANPLAGVGETQYF

J: TRBJ2-3
size: NA
V: TRBV5-1
D: TRBD2
DNA: TGCGCCAGCACCATACTAGCGGGAGGTAGCACAGATACGCAGTATTTT
CDR3: CASTILAGGSTDTQYF

J: TRBJ1-1
size: NA
V: TRBV7-2
D: NA
DNA: TGTGCCAGCAGCGTAGTAAGGGGGAGTGAAGCTTTCTTT
CDR3: CASSVVRGSEAFF

J: TRBJ1-4
size: once
V: TRBV7-9
D: NA
DNA: TGTGCCAGCAGCTCATGGGGGTATGAAAAACTGTTTTTT
CDR3: CASSSWGYEKLFF

J: TRBJ2-5
size: NA
V: TRBV29-1
D: NA
DNA: TGCAGCTCCGAGGGAGCTCCGGGAGAGCCCCAGTACTTC
CDR3: CSSEGAPGEPQYF

J: TRBJ2-2
size: NA
V: TRBV4-2
D: TRBD1
DNA: TGTGCCAGCAGCCAACAGGGGACAGGGGGGCCCGGGGAGCTGTTTTTT
CDR3: CASSQQGTGGPGELFF

J: TRBJ2-1
size: NA
V: TRBV28
D: TRBD2
DNA: TGTGCCAGCAGCCAGACTAGCGGGAGTAGGAATGAGCAGTTCTTC
CDR3: CASSQTSGSRNEQFF

J: TRBJ1-4
size: NA
V: TRBV28
D: TRBD1
DNA: TGTGCCCATAGACAGGGTAATGAAAAACTGTTTTTT
CDR3: CAHRQGNEKLFF

J: TRBJ1-1
size: NA
V: TRBV20-1
D: NA
DNA: TGCAGTGCACTGCAGGGAGGGGACACTGAAGCTTTCTTT
CDR3: CSALQGGDTEAFF

J: TRBJ2-1
size: NA
V: TRBV20-1
D: NA
DNA: TGCAGTGCTAGAGGAGTCTCCGAGCAGTTCTTC
CDR3: CSARGVSEQFF